A single sample gave rise to the 3 T cell receptor beta chains below, sequenced in a study of technical replicates of blood from a handful of donors. Sequencing was performed with immunoSEQ multiplex PCR; in TCRdb, only in-frame clones are kept and a portion is missing. The sample has tens of thousands of clones; around 97% are singletons. Input material: T cells isolated from PBMCs. These TCRs come from a human donor in good health.

V is TRBV5-4 and J is TRBJ2-1, with 8 bases identical to TRBD1. Germline V gene sequence: CDR1 SGHNT, CDR2 YYREEE (reference sequence). Germline trimming cut 0 bases from V and 9 bases from J; bases unmatched to any gene: 5. The CDR3 is 14 residues long. The CDR3 is CASSLGGQGAEQFF. In DNA form, the CDR3 reads TGTGCCAGCAGCTTGGGCGGACAGGGAGCTGAGCAGTTCTTC.

V usage is TRBV11-2 and J usage is TRBJ2-3; TRBD2 is a possible D gene (5 bases). This CDR3 contains 15 residues. Germline V gene data show CDR1 as SGHAT and CDR2 as FQNNGV. Trimming pared 5 bases from V and 7 bases from J, leaving 19 bases between. The CDR3 here is CASSTRALVPYTQYF. The DNA for the CDR3 is TGTGCCAGCAGCACTAGGGCCTTAGTTCCGTATACGCAGTATTTT.

The chain has TRBV2 and TRBJ2-7; D is perhaps TRBD1 (5 bases). Germline V gives CDR1 SNHLY, CDR2 FYNNEI. The V and J ends lost 9 bases and 3 bases respectively, with 15 bases between them. The CDR3 totals 13 residues. CDR3 in amino acids: CARSVDIFYEQYF. The CDR3 DNA sequence: TGTGCCAGGAGCGTGGACATCTTCTACGAGCAGTACTTC.